This TCR beta chain was recorded in a study of T cells after yellow fever vaccination. V was pared by 5 bases and J by 0 bases, with 18 bases between. Germline V gene data show CDR1 as SEHNR and CDR2 as FQNEAQ (reference sequence). CDR3 size: 17 residues. MiXCR, applied by TCRdb to the 5' RACE reads, yields one record per CDR3 protein. Of more than 450,000 distinct CDR3 sequences listed, 21% were seen once; the top ten hold 15% to 20%. This TCR was recovered from a man younger than 30 who received the YFV17D yellow fever vaccine. The sequenced sample was PBMCs, obtained less than 25 days after the first yellow fever vaccination. The chain couples TRBV7-9 to TRBJ2-3, with a possible D match to TRBD1 (6 bases). CDR3 sequence reads: CASSASSGTTSTDTQYF. CDR3 sequence (DNA): TGTGCCAGCAGCGCCTCCTCCGGGACAACTAGCACAGATACGCAGTATTTT.